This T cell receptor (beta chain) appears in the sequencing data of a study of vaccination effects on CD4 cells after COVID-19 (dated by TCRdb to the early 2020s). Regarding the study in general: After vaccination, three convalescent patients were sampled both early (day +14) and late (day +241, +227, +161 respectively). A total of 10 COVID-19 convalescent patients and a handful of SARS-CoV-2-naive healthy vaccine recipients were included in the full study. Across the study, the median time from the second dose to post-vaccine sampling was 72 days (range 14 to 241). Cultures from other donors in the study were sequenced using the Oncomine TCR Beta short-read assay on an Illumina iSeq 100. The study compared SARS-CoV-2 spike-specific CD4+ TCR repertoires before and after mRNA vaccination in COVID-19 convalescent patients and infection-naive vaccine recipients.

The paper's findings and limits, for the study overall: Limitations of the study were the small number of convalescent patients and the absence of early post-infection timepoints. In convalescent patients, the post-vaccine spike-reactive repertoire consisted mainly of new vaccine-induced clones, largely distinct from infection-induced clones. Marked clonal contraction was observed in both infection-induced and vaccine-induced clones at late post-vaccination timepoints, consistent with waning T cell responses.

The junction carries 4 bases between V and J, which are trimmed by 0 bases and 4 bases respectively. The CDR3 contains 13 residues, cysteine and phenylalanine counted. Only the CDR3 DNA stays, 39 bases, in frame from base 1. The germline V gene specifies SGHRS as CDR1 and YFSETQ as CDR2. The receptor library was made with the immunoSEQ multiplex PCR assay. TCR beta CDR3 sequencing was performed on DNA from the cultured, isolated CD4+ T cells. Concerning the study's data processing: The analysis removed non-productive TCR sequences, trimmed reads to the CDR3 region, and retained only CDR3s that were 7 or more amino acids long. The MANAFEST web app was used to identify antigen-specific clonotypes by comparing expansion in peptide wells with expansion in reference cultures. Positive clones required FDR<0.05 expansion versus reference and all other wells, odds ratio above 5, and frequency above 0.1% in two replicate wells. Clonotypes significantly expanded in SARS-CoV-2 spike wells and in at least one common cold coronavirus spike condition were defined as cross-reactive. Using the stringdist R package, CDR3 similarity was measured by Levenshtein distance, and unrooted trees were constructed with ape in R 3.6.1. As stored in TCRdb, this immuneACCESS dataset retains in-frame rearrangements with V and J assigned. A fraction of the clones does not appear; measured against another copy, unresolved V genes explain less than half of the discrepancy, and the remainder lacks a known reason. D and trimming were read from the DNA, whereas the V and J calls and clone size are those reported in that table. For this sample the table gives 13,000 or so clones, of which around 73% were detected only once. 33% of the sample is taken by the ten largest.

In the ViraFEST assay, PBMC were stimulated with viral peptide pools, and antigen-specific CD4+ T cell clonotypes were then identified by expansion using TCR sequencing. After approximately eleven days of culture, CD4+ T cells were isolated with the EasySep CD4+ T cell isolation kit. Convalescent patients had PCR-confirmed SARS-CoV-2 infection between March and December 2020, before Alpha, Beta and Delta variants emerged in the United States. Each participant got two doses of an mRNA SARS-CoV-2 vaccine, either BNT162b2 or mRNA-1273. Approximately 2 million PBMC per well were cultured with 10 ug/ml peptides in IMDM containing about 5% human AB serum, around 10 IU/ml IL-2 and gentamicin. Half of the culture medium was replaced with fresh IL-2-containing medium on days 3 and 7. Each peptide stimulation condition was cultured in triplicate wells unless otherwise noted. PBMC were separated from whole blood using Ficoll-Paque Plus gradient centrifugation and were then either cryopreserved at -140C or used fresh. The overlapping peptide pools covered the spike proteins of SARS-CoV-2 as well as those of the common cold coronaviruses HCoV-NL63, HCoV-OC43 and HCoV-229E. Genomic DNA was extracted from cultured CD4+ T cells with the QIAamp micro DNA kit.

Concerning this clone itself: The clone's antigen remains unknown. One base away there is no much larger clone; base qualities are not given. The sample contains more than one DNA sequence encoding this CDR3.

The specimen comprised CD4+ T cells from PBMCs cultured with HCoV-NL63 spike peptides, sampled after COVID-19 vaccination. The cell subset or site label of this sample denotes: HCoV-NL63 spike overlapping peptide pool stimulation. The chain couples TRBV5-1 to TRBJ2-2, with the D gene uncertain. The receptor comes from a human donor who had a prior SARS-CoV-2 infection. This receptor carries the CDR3 CASSLVGTGELFF. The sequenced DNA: TGCGCCAGCAGCTTGGTGGGCACCGGGGAGCTGTTTTTT. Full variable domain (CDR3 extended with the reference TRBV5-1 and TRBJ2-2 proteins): KAGVTQTPRYLIKTRGQQVTLSCSPISGHRSVSWYQQTPGQGLQFLFEYFSETQRNKGNFPGRFSGRQFSNSRSEMNVSTLELGDSALYLCASSLVGTGELFFGEGSRLTVL.